Below, 27 T cell receptor beta chains from the same sample are listed, as sequenced in a study of blood T cells in healthy people across ages. The second PCR ran roughly 7 to 11 cycles with a sample-barcoded 5' primer and J-beta primers. Each CDR3 protein gets one entry after TCRdb re-called the 5' RACE reads with MiXCR. Seen here are approximately 800,000 distinct CDR3 sequences, about 62% observed once, and the top ten hold around 22%. The source material was blood. The receptors shown here come from a man aged 30-40 years in good health.

The V and J genes are TRBV6-1 and TRBJ2-7, with 12 bases that match TRBD2. The DNA end is more similar to TRBJ2-5, so the J call may be wrong. Germline CDR1 is MNHNS and CDR2 is SASEGT. The CDR3 runs to 14 residues. CDR3 nucleotide sequence: TGTGCCAGCAGTAACGGACTAGCGGGACAGACCCAGTACTTC. Translating it yields CASSNGLAGQTQYF.

This chain connects TRBV9 to TRBJ2-1, with D possibly being TRBD1 (6 bases). The CDR3 is 14 residues long. The germline gives CDR1 SGDLS, CDR2 YYNGEE. Trimming left V 6 bases short and J 4 bases short, with 14 bases between. For the CDR3, the DNA is TGTGCCAGCAACCCCGGGACACCTTACAATGAGCAGTTCTTC. As protein: CASNPGTPYNEQFF.

This clonotype showed up just once. The chain employs TRBV12-5 and TRBJ1-2, with 7 bases fitting TRBD1. Germline V lookup: CDR1 LGHNT, CDR2 FRNRAP. CDR3 length equals 15 residues. Trimming removed 6 bases from V and 3 bases from J; junction bases left unmatched: 10. The CDR3 nucleotides read TGTGCTAGTGGAGGACGACAGGGCGTGCACTATGGCTACACCTTC. It is translated as CASGGRQGVHYGYTF.

The chain uses TRBV4-1 and TRBJ2-1; 9 bases align to TRBD2. This CDR3 spans 16 amino acids. In germline, CDR1 is MGHRA, CDR2 YSYEKL. Trimming removed 1 base from V and 2 bases from J; junction bases left unmatched: 3. CDR3 coding DNA: TGCGCCAGCAGCCAAGTCCCTAGCGGGGCCTACAATGAGCAGTTCTTC. Protein: CASSQVPSGAYNEQFF.

The rearrangement links TRBV29-1 to TRBJ1-2, with D uncertain. Per the germline V gene, CDR1 is SQVTM and CDR2 is ANQGSEA. V gave up 7 bases and J gave up 5 bases, with 11 bases separating them. This CDR3 has 11 amino acids. The CDR3 DNA reads TGCAGCGCTGAGGGCCCATATGGCTACACCTTC. Its translation: CSAEGPYGYTF.

The chain couples TRBV20-1 to TRBJ1-4; possibly TRBD1 for D (5 bases). Between the trimmed V and J ends, which lost 5 bases and 7 bases, there was a span of 11 bases. The germline CDR1 and CDR2 sequences are DFQATT and SNEGSKA (reference sequence). The CDR3 length is 12 residues. The CDR3 coding sequence is TGCAGTGCTCGGTGGGACGGTGAAAAACTGTTTTTT. This translates into CSARWDGEKLFF.

The gene calls are TRBV27 and TRBJ2-3; D remains ambiguous. This CDR3 spans 14 amino acids. The ends were cut back, 2 bases at V and 5 bases at J, with 11 bases in the middle. The germline gives CDR1 MNHEY, CDR2 SMNVEV (reference sequence). The CDR3 DNA is TGTGCCAGCAGTTTAAAACCCCGGGTAGATACGCAGTATTTT. Translation: CASSLKPRVDTQYF.

The rearrangement links TRBV4-2 to TRBJ1-6; weak D call: TRBD1 (6 bases). Per the germline V gene, CDR1 is LGHNA and CDR2 is YNFKEQ. Deletions cut 1 base from V and 8 bases from J, with 15 bases between. This CDR3 spans 16 amino acids. CDR3 in amino acids: CASSQVGAGVDSPLHF. The CDR3 nucleotides read TGTGCCAGCAGCCAAGTGGGGGCGGGGGTGGATTCACCCCTCCACTTT.

The chain combines TRBV27 with TRBJ2-7, with 7 bases fitting TRBD1. TRBJ2-5 matches the DNA end more closely, so the J call is doubtful. In germline, CDR1 is MNHEY, CDR2 SMNVEV (reference sequence). This CDR3 has 15 amino acids. CDR3: CASSPAPQGMETQYF. The DNA of the CDR3 is TGTGCCAGCAGTCCGGCACCACAGGGGATGGAGACCCAGTACTTC.

This chain connects TRBV14 to TRBJ2-3; D remains unclear. Germline values: CDR1 SGHDN, CDR2 FVKESK. Trimming removed 0 bases from V and 7 bases from J, with 17 bases in between. CDR3 length: 16 residues. The CDR3 reads CASSQDLNGPTNTQYF. DNA for the CDR3: TGTGCCAGCAGCCAAGATCTCAACGGACCCACCAATACGCAGTATTTT.

The DNA of the CDR3 is TGCAGCGTTTTGTCCAGGGGCGAGCAGTACTTC. Encoded protein: CSVLSRGEQYF. The rearrangement links TRBV29-1 to TRBJ2-5, with TRBD1 as a possible D gene (6 bases). With the DNA end fitting TRBJ2-7 better, the J assignment may be wrong. Germline CDR1 reads SQVTM; CDR2 reads ANQGSEA. The CDR3 extends over 11 amino acids.

The chain employs TRBV4-2 and TRBJ2-7; 12 bases align to TRBD1. J lost 4 bases, V lost 4 bases, and 2 bases had no gene match. The CDR3 contains 14 residues. Per the germline V gene, CDR1 is LGHNA and CDR2 is YNFKEQ. In DNA, the CDR3 is TGTGCCAGCAGCCGGGACAGGGGGCTTTACGAGCAGTACTTC. It specifies CASSRDRGLYEQYF.

The table lists this clonotype with a few counts. J is TRBJ2-7 and V is TRBV20-1, with D tentatively TRBD1 (5 bases). The germline gives CDR1 DFQATT, CDR2 SNEGSKA (reference sequence). V lost 1 base to trimming and J lost 5 bases, with 12 bases between them. The CDR3 sequence is 13 residues long. DNA of the CDR3: TGCAGTGCTAGAGTCGCAGGGTTCCACGAGCAGTACTTC. Its protein product is CSARVAGFHEQYF.

V usage is TRBV20-1 and J usage is TRBJ2-1; possible D gene TRBD1, 8 bases. The V gene lost 6 bases and the J gene lost 2 bases, with 20 bases spanning the gap. Germline CDR1 reads DFQATT; CDR2 reads SNEGSKA (reference sequence). The CDR3 has 16 amino acids. The chain's CDR3 is CSARGLAANTYNEQFF. CDR3 coding DNA: TGCAGTGCCAGGGGGCTAGCGGCAAATACCTACAATGAGCAGTTCTTC.

The V call is TRBV2, the J call TRBJ2-4; D not resolved. The J call is doubtful: the DNA matches TRBJ2-5 better. The CDR3 is made up of 12 amino acids. Germline CDR1 reads SNHLY; CDR2 reads FYNNEI. CDR3 residues: CASSEWVETQYF. CDR3 DNA sequence: TGTGCCAGCAGTGAGTGGGTGGAGACCCAGTACTTC.

The rearrangement joins TRBV28 to TRBJ2-5, with TRBD2 matching 13 bases. Germline V gene lookup returns CDR1 MDHEN and CDR2 SYDVKM. With V trimmed by 5 bases and J by 11 bases, 14 bases remained unmatched. The CDR3 is made up of 16 amino acids. CDR3 nucleotides: TGTGCCAGCAGTCCCTTGGGACTAGCGGGATCGGGTGAGCAGTACTTC. Its translation is CASSPLGLAGSGEQYF.

V usage is TRBV7-9 and J usage is TRBJ2-1; 8 positions agree with TRBD2. The CDR3 length is 15 residues. V shed 3 bases and J 8 bases; nucleotides not matched to a gene: 9. Looked up from germline, CDR1 is SEHNR and CDR2 is FQNEAQ (reference sequence). The CDR3, as DNA: TGTGCCAGCAGCTTTGTAGGGACTAGGGGTGATGAGCAGTTCTTC. Its protein is CASSFVGTRGDEQFF.

This chain joins TRBV29-1 and TRBJ2-5; the D call may be TRBD1 or TRBD2 (6 bases each). This CDR3 has 13 residues. The ends were cut back, 3 bases at V and 1 base at J, with 9 bases in the middle. The germline gives CDR1 SQVTM, CDR2 ANQGSEA. The CDR3 DNA is TGCAGCGTTGACCCGGGGGCCCAAGAGACCCAGTACTTC. This gives the protein CSVDPGAQETQYF.

This sequence joins TRBV4-1 and TRBJ1-5; the D gene is possibly TRBD1 (6 bases). Per germline, CDR1 MGHRA and CDR2 YSYEKL. This CDR3 spans 15 amino acids. Trimming pared 2 bases from V and 5 bases from J, leaving 13 bases between. CDR3 sequence (DNA): TGCGCCAGCAGCCAAATGTATGGGGGCGATCAGCCCCAGCATTTT. Translating gives CASSQMYGGDQPQHF.

This clonotype appeared a few times. V and J are TRBV7-2 and TRBJ1-2; 10 nucleotides agree with TRBD1. CDR1 and CDR2 from the germline V gene are SGHTA and FQGNSA. Trimming took 1 base from V and 7 from J; bases not matched to a gene: 15. The CDR3 runs 18 residues. DNA of the CDR3: TGTGCCAGCAGCTTAGGGTTGGGACAGGGGACGGTTGAGAGTGGCTACACCTTC. This sequence encodes CASSLGLGQGTVESGYTF.

The V and J genes are TRBV20-1 and TRBJ2-3, with 7 bases aligning to TRBD2. The CDR3 is 14 residues long. The V gene's germline CDR1 is DFQATT and CDR2 SNEGSKA (reference sequence). The V and J ends lost 4 bases and 0 bases, in that order; junction bases with no gene match: 4. CDR3 residues: CSATWDYSTDTQYF. The CDR3 DNA is TGCAGTGCTACTTGGGACTATAGCACAGATACGCAGTATTTT.

The chain employs TRBV18 and TRBJ1-2; D remains unclear. This CDR3 spans 15 amino acids. V shed 6 bases and J shed 4 bases, with 18 bases lying between them. Germline lookup yields CDR1 KGHSH and CDR2 LQKENI. The CDR3 DNA reads as TGTGCCAGCTCTCCGAGAAGGGTGGGGTCCTATGGCTACACCTTC. It encodes CASSPRRVGSYGYTF.

The table lists this clonotype with a few counts. The chain joins TRBV4-2 to TRBJ2-4, with D possibly TRBD1 on 5 matching bases. V lost 0 bases and J 7 bases, leaving 16 bases between the germline ends. This CDR3 comprises 16 residues. Germline assignment: CDR1 LGHNA and CDR2 YNFKEQ. CDR3 nucleotide sequence: TGTGCCAGCAGCCAAGAGCTCAGGGTCGAAGGGAACATTCAGTACTTC. This translates into CASSQELRVEGNIQYF.

This sequence joins TRBV7-2 and TRBJ2-3, with D possibly being TRBD1 (5 bases). Trimming took off 2 bases at V and 1 base at J, with 13 bases between the two ends. Germline CDR1 reads SGHTA; CDR2 reads FQGNSA. CDR3 size: 16 residues. The CDR3 DNA follows: TGTGCCAGCAGCTTACGCAGGGCACTGGGCACAGATACGCAGTATTTT. This gives the protein CASSLRRALGTDTQYF.

This chain joins TRBV4-2 and TRBJ1-3; the D is unclear. Germline lookup yields CDR1 LGHNA and CDR2 YNFKEQ. Trimming cost V 5 bases and J 4 bases, with 6 bases left between them. The CDR3 runs to 12 residues. The CDR3 protein is CASSFPGNTIYF. DNA of the CDR3: TGTGCCAGCAGCTTCCCGGGAAACACCATATATTTT.

The chain is built from TRBV4-3 and TRBJ1-2, with 7 bases fitting TRBD1. Trimming took 0 bases from V and 2 from J; bases not matched to a gene: 9. The germline V gene has CDR1 LGHNA and CDR2 YSLEER. The length of the CDR3 is 17 residues. The CDR3 here is CASSQDLGATGNYGYTF. The CDR3 DNA reads TGCGCCAGCAGCCAAGATTTGGGAGCGACAGGGAACTATGGCTACACCTTC.

The rearrangement joins TRBV6-1 to TRBJ2-6; D not certain. V dropped 8 bases and J dropped 0 bases, with 23 bases sitting between them. This CDR3 contains 19 residues. Germline CDR1 reads MNHNS; CDR2 reads SASEGT. The CDR3 spells CASLPGHRATGSGANVLTF. DNA for the CDR3: TGTGCCAGCCTGCCGGGTCACAGAGCTACGGGCTCTGGGGCCAACGTCCTGACTTTC.